This TCR beta chain was captured in a study of T cell responses to AZD1222 COVID-19 vaccine. To note about this clone: The antigen remains unidentified.

Points from the study as a whole: Researchers took repertoire samples only after the peak T cell response had come. Donors were chiefly white British, with a greater number of females, and clonal diversity was perhaps underestimated. It was only a handful of AZD1222 recipients who were seropositive at baseline. Nearly half of spike-specific TCRs reportedly go after variant regions that carry no mutations.

This CDR3 spans 15 amino acids. V dropped 5 bases and J dropped 7; count of bases not matched to a gene: 14. From germline, CDR1 is MNHNY and CDR2 SVGAGI (reference sequence). Some clones are missing from TCRdb's copy, which holds only in-frame ones; the method was immunoSEQ multiplex PCR. This table lists about 140,000 clones. The receptor comes from an adult in good health. Sequencing used peripheral blood. The rearrangement uses TRBV6-6 and TRBJ2-7; 7 nucleotides align to TRBD2. This CDR3 reads CASSALGGGSREQYF. For the CDR3, the DNA is TGTGCCAGCAGTGCCTTGGGGGGGGGTTCCAGGGAGCAGTACTTC.